This TCR beta chain was profiled in a study of early T cells in non-severe SARS-CoV-2 infection. Study context: The study sequenced bulk RNA from unsorted whole blood, with chains unpaired.

Study results and limitations: VDJdb matching favored anti-spike CD8 responses, missing private and CD4 specificities.

Unique molecular identifiers were affixed to single, distinct cDNA molecules. TCRdb re-derived calls from the 5' RACE reads in MiXCR, one entry per CDR3 protein. The sample lists around 19,000 distinct CDR3 sequences; around 6.1% were seen once. This CDR3 has 13 residues. Per germline, CDR1 DFQATT and CDR2 SNEGSKA (reference sequence). V was pared by 3 bases and J by 5 bases, with 14 bases between. Regarding this clonotype: What it recognizes is unknown. A much bigger clone sits one base away, suggesting this may be a read error.

Source material: whole blood. This clonotype originated in an adult who was a healthcare worker with PCR-confirmed SARS-CoV-2 infection or an uninfected control (not recorded which). The chain joins TRBV20-1 to TRBJ2-7; D is possibly TRBD2 (5 bases). The CDR3 loop reads CSASEGIANEQYF. DNA of the CDR3: TGCAGTGCTAGCGAGGGTATTGCCAACGAGCAGTACTTC.